This TCR beta chain was sequenced in a study of T-cell reconstitution after alpha-beta-depleted transplantation in children. Trimming stripped 3 bases from V and 1 base from J, with 4 bases between. Germline CDR1 is DFQATT and CDR2 is SNEGSKA (reference sequence). The CDR3 is 12 residues long. At least ten counts were recorded for this clonotype. Its matching antigen is unknown. Study results and limitations: Two months or so post-transplant, alpha-beta T cells reportedly derived from several hundred expanded graft clones. Newly produced T cells mostly provided counts and TCRbeta diversity after one year, as hyperexpanded clones declined. After transplant, high TCRbeta diversity at day 60 in some patients arose from surviving recipient T cells and thymic progenitors.

Preparation of the TCRbeta library used unique molecular identifiers. From the PCR reads, TCRdb called clonotypes with MiXCR, one entry per CDR3 protein. This table holds 580,000 or so distinct CDR3 sequences, 23% found once. The sample consisted of PBMCs, mostly from graft donor cells, taken 360 days after TCRalphabeta/CD19-depleted stem cell transplant. The rearrangement joins TRBV20-1 to TRBJ2-1; no clear D gene. The sequence was obtained from a boy in the first two years of life who had a stem cell transplant for acute myeloid leukemia, so the T cells may come from the graft donor. CDR3 nucleotides: TGCAGTGCTAGTCCTTCCTACAATGAGCAGTTCTTC. It encodes CSASPSYNEQFF.